These 30 T cell receptor beta chains originate from one sample sequenced in a study of shared clonotypes between healthy human individuals. TCRdb's copy holds only in-frame clones and misses some; the assay was immunoSEQ multiplex PCR. This table holds a few hundred thousand clones, over 50% found once. The material sequenced was memory CD4+ T cells sorted from blood. Subset of the sample: CD45RA-negative fraction. The receptors come from a young man in good health.

The V call is TRBV6-4, the J call TRBJ1-5; the match to TRBD1 covers 8 bases. Germline V CDR1 and CDR2: MRHNA, SNTAGT. The V segment lost 2 bases and the J segment 5 bases; nucleotides outside the gene matches: 11. The CDR3 has 17 amino acids. The DNA of the CDR3 is TGTGCCAGCAGTGACCCAATCAGGGGGCGCGGTTATCAGCCCCAGCATTTT. Amino acids: CASSDPIRGRGYQPQHF.

The chain is built from TRBV27 and TRBJ2-7; tentative D call: TRBD1 (6 bases). CDR1 MNHEY and CDR2 SMNVEV come from the germline V gene (reference sequence). Trimming took off 6 bases at V and 3 bases at J, with 18 bases between the two ends. This CDR3 comprises 15 residues. The CDR3 bases are TGTGCCAGCAGCCGAACAGGGTACCCGTACTACGAGCAGTACTTC. Protein product: CASSRTGYPYYEQYF.

This clone appeared once. V usage is TRBV18 and J usage is TRBJ2-5, with 13 bases matching TRBD2. The CDR3 consists of 15 residues. J lost 4 bases, V lost 5 bases, and 4 bases had no gene match. From germline, CDR1 is KGHSH and CDR2 LQKENI. This CDR3 is CASSSRTSGGETQYF. As DNA, the CDR3 is TGTGCCAGCTCATCAAGGACTAGCGGGGGAGAGACCCAGTACTTC.

V usage is TRBV21-1 and J usage is TRBJ1-2. TRBV21-1 is deemed a pseudogene. This CDR3 spans 19 amino acids. CDR3: CASSKKNPPGGASLGGYTF. In DNA form, the CDR3 reads TGTGCCAGCAGCAAAAAAAACCCACCGGGAGGGGCGAGTTTGGGTGGCTACACCTTC.

The genes are TRBV19 and TRBJ2-2, with D uncertain. The CDR3 runs to 13 residues. V gave up 0 bases and J gave up 4 bases, with 3 bases separating them. Germline CDR1 reads LNHDA; CDR2 reads SQIVND (reference sequence). CDR3 residues: CASSIEVTGELFF. The CDR3 DNA reads as TGTGCCAGTAGTATAGAAGTCACCGGGGAGCTGTTTTTT.

The rearrangement links TRBV10-2 to TRBJ1-1, with D maybe TRBD1 (5 bases). Germline V gene sequence: CDR1 WSHSY, CDR2 SAAADI. The CDR3 is 13 amino acids. The CDR3 region has the DNA TGCGCTACCAGCGAGAGGGGTAATACTGAAGCTTTCTTT. Its translation is CATSERGNTEAFF.

The chain uses TRBV10-3 and TRBJ1-1, with 9 positions matching TRBD1. J lost 1 base, V lost 4 bases, and 1 base had no gene match. The length of the CDR3 is 14 residues. CDR1 is ENHRY, CDR2 SYGVKD, per germline. The CDR3 bases are TGTGCCATCAGTGCGACAGGGGGGAACACTGAAGCTTTCTTT. Protein sequence: CAISATGGNTEAFF.

The genes are TRBV15 and TRBJ2-3, with 8 bases identical to TRBD2. The CDR3 is made up of 16 amino acids. CDR1 and CDR2 from the germline V gene are LNHNV and YYDKDF (reference sequence). With 0 bases clipped from V and 11 bases from J, the junction kept 13 bases outside the gene matches. The chain's CDR3 is CATSREKQREQRMQYF. The CDR3 DNA follows: TGTGCCACCAGCAGAGAAAAACAGCGGGAGCAGAGGATGCAGTATTTT.

The rearrangement links TRBV2 to TRBJ2-1; D perhaps matches TRBD2 (6 bases). Trimming cost V 7 bases and J 8 bases, with 18 bases left between them. CDR3 size: 14 residues. Germline assignment: CDR1 SNHLY and CDR2 FYNNEI. CDR3 in DNA: TGTGCCAGCATCGAAAATAGCGGCAGCCATGAGCAGTTCTTC. Protein: CASIENSGSHEQFF.

This chain connects TRBV6-4 to TRBJ2-1; D remains ambiguous. This CDR3 region has 15 residues. The germline V gene encodes CDR1 MRHNA and CDR2 SNTAGT. V lost 2 bases, J lost 7 bases, and 15 bases lay in between. The DNA of the CDR3 is TGTGCCAGCAGTGACGGAACGGGTCTAAGTAATGAGCAGTTCTTC. Its translation is CASSDGTGLSNEQFF.

CDR3 sequence (DNA): TGCGCCAGCAGCTTGGCCGGGGGACTAGCGGGAGAGACCCAGTACTTC. The encoded protein is CASSLAGGLAGETQYF. The V call is TRBV5-1, the J call TRBJ2-5, with 12 positions matching TRBD2. Germline assignment: CDR1 SGHRS and CDR2 YFSETQ. The trim removed 0 bases at V and 4 bases at J, leaving 4 bases unmatched. The length of the CDR3 is 16 residues.

The V gene is TRBV7-9, the J gene TRBJ2-3; TRBD2 matches at 7 bases. The CDR3 spans 16 residues. Trimming took 3 bases from V and 3 from J; bases not matched to a gene: 9. CDR1 is SEHNR, CDR2 FQNEAQ, per germline (reference sequence). This CDR3 is CASSLGGGRVTDTQYF. CDR3 DNA: TGTGCCAGCAGCTTGGGCGGGGGTCGTGTTACAGATACGCAGTATTTT.

The V call is TRBV11-2, the J call TRBJ2-3; the D gene is possibly TRBD2 (5 bases). V was trimmed by 2 bases and J by 4 bases, leaving 10 bases between them. Germline V gene data show CDR1 as SGHAT and CDR2 as FQNNGV. This CDR3 is built from 14 residues. In DNA form, the CDR3 reads TGTGCCAGCAGCTTAAGTGGGAGCTCAGATACGCAGTATTTT. Its translation is CASSLSGSSDTQYF.

This clone appeared a few times. The J gene is TRBJ2-3, the V gene TRBV5-1; possibly TRBD1 for D (6 bases). From germline, CDR1 is SGHRS and CDR2 YFSETQ. V lost 4 bases and J lost 2, with 11 bases in between. CDR3 length equals 14 residues. The CDR3 reads CASSIGQNTDTQYF. The CDR3 bases are TGCGCCAGCAGCATAGGACAGAACACAGATACGCAGTATTTT.

Only a few counts were recorded for this clone. V and J are TRBV2 and TRBJ2-1, with no clear D. The germline CDR1 and CDR2 sequences are SNHLY and FYNNEI. The CDR3 consists of 11 residues. Trimming removed 3 bases at V and 9 bases at J, with 6 bases between. The CDR3 nucleotides are TGTGCCAGCAGTGAGTTTGGTGAGCAGTTCTTC. Encoded protein: CASSEFGEQFF.

With regard to this clone: This CDR3 is also generated by other DNA sequences in the sample. This chain joins TRBV6-1 and TRBJ2-7, with D possibly matching TRBD2 (6 bases). The germline CDR1 and CDR2 sequences are MNHNS and SASEGT. The CDR3 runs 12 residues. The V end was cut by 6 bases, the J end by 3 bases, with 9 bases between. CDR3 sequence (DNA): TGTGCCAGCAGGGGACTTGACTACGAGCAGTACTTC. It codes for CASRGLDYEQYF.

With respect to this clone: Other DNA sequences in this sample translate to the same CDR3. The rearrangement links TRBV9 to TRBJ1-5; a weak D match, TRBD1 (5 bases). This CDR3 is built from 13 residues. Trimming took 0 bases from V and 6 from J, leaving 7 bases between them. Per germline, CDR1 SGDLS and CDR2 YYNGEE. CDR3 sequence reads: CASSVGGSQPQHF. In DNA form, the CDR3 reads TGTGCCAGCAGCGTAGGGGGGAGTCAGCCCCAGCATTTT. The entire variable domain, with the rest obtained from reference TRBV9 and TRBJ1-5, is as follows: DSGVTQTPKHLITATGQRVTLRCSPRSGDLSVYWYQQSLDQGLQFLIQYYNGEERAKGNILERFSAQQFPDLHSELNLSSLELGDSALYFCASSVGGSQPQHFGDGTRLSIL.

V and J are TRBV4-3 and TRBJ1-1; D remains unclear. V gave up 3 bases and J gave up 6 bases, with 17 bases separating them. Germline CDR1 reads LGHNA; CDR2 reads YSLEER. The CDR3 has 15 residues. For the CDR3, the DNA is TGCGCCAGCAGCCACCTAGTGGGTACGCGGGCTGAAGCTTTCTTT. Translation gives CASSHLVGTRAEAFF.

This rearrangement joins TRBV28 to TRBJ2-1; 11 bases agree with TRBD1. The J segment lost 0 bases and the V segment lost 5 bases, leaving 15 bases of the junction unmatched. There are 20 residues in the CDR3. The V gene's germline CDR1 is MDHEN and CDR2 SYDVKM. The CDR3 loop reads CASSHPGQGAGASSYNEQFF. The CDR3 DNA sequence: TGTGCCAGCAGTCATCCTGGACAGGGGGCCGGCGCGAGCTCCTACAATGAGCAGTTCTTC.

V is TRBV5-1 and J is TRBJ2-7; D unresolved. The length of the CDR3 is 14 residues. CDR1 and CDR2 (germline): SGHRS, YFSETQ. Trimming left V 0 bases short and J 0 bases short, with 7 bases between. This CDR3 is CASSLELSSYEQYF. DNA of the CDR3: TGCGCCAGCAGCTTGGAACTTAGCTCCTACGAGCAGTACTTC.

The chain couples TRBV7-3 to TRBJ2-3; 8 bases align to TRBD2. From germline, CDR1 is SGHTA and CDR2 FQGTGA. With V trimmed by 1 base and J by 2 bases, 11 bases remained unmatched. CDR3 length: 18 residues. CDR3 sequence reads: CASSLSPPTSANTDTQYF. CDR3 DNA: TGTGCCAGCAGCTTAAGCCCCCCGACTAGCGCAAACACAGATACGCAGTATTTT.

The V call is TRBV18, the J call TRBJ2-7; 11 bases line up with TRBD1. CDR1 is KGHSH, CDR2 LQKENI, per germline. Unmatched junction bases numbered 5, after V lost 6 bases and J lost 7 bases. The CDR3 contains 13 residues. The CDR3 spells CASSLGQGEEQYF. CDR3 coding DNA: TGTGCCAGCTCGCTGGGACAGGGGGAAGAGCAGTACTTC.

This chain connects TRBV14 to TRBJ2-3; D is undetermined. CDR1 is SGHDN, CDR2 FVKESK, per germline. Trimming took 4 bases from V and 8 from J, leaving 7 bases between them. The CDR3 covers 11 residues. Here the CDR3 DNA reads TGTGCCAGCAGCCTTCAGAGTACGCAGTATTTT. Its translation: CASSLQSTQYF. Full variable domain (outside the CDR3, taken from reference TRBV14 and TRBJ2-3): EAGVTQFPSHSVIEKGQTVTLRCDPISGHDNLYWYRRVMGKEIKFLLHFVKESKQDESGMPNNRFLAERTGGTYSTLKVQPAELEDSGVYFCASSLQSTQYFGPGTRLTVL.

This chain connects TRBV19 to TRBJ2-1; a possible D gene is TRBD2 (6 bases). V was cut by 5 bases and J by 4 bases, with 15 bases left in between. CDR1 is LNHDA, CDR2 SQIVND, per germline (reference sequence). The CDR3 contains 15 residues. This CDR3 is CASSSTSPPYNEQFF. The DNA of the CDR3 is TGTGCCAGTAGTTCAACTAGCCCCCCTTACAATGAGCAGTTCTTC.

The chain joins TRBV2 to TRBJ2-1; 10 bases match TRBD2. Trimming removed 8 bases from V and 0 bases from J; junction bases left unmatched: 10. Germline V CDR1 and CDR2: SNHLY, FYNNEI. The CDR3 length is 17 residues. CDR3 residues: CASVPSGSQDSYNEQFF. The CDR3 bases are TGTGCCAGCGTCCCTAGCGGGAGTCAAGACTCCTACAATGAGCAGTTCTTC. Looking up the rest from reference TRBV2 and TRBJ2-1 gives the full variable domain: EPEVTQTPSHQVTQMGQEVILRCVPISNHLYFYWYRQILGQKVEFLVSFYNNEISEKSEIFDDQFSVERPDGSNFTLKIRSTKLEDSAMYFCASVPSGSQDSYNEQFFGPGTRLTVL.

The chain uses TRBV29-1 and TRBJ1-5, with TRBD1 as a possible D gene (5 bases). The CDR3 length is 12 residues. Trimming stripped 4 bases from V and 4 bases from J, with 8 bases between. Germline lookup yields CDR1 SQVTM and CDR2 ANQGSEA. The CDR3: CSVAGLNQPQHF. The CDR3 DNA follows: TGCAGCGTTGCAGGGCTGAATCAGCCCCAGCATTTT.

The V and J genes are TRBV19 and TRBJ2-7; TRBD2 aligns across 9 bases. The CDR3 is 15 amino acids. Losses at the gene ends were 5 bases for V and 4 bases for J; bases not matched to a gene: 9. The germline V gene has CDR1 LNHDA and CDR2 SQIVND (reference sequence). CDR3 sequence reads: CASSWTSEKNYEQYF. CDR3 coding DNA: TGTGCCAGTAGTTGGACTAGCGAGAAAAATTACGAGCAGTACTTC.

This clone was observed a few times. The chain is built from TRBV2 and TRBJ2-1; D possibly corresponds to TRBD2 (5 bases). Looked up from germline, CDR1 is SNHLY and CDR2 is FYNNEI. The CDR3 is 16 residues long. V was pared by 2 bases and J by 5 bases, with 16 bases between. The DNA for the CDR3 is TGTGCCAGCAGTGAATTGAGGGAGACCAGTCACAATGAGCAGTTCTTC. It codes for CASSELRETSHNEQFF.

The chain couples TRBV9 to TRBJ2-5; D gene ambiguous. The V gene's germline CDR1 is SGDLS and CDR2 YYNGEE. The germline V and J ends were trimmed by 4 bases and 3 bases, with 10 bases remaining between them. This CDR3 is built from 13 residues. The CDR3 sequence: CASSPRWEETQYF. The CDR3 DNA is TGTGCCAGCAGCCCTCGGTGGGAAGAGACCCAGTACTTC.

The V call is TRBV7-3, the J call TRBJ2-1; D gene uncertain. The germline V gene encodes CDR1 SGHTA and CDR2 FQGTGA. This CDR3 is 12 amino acids long. V gave up 3 bases and J gave up 5 bases, with 5 bases separating them. CDR3 nucleotide sequence: TGTGCCAGCAGCTTTCAACACAATGAGCAGTTCTTC. This codes for CASSFQHNEQFF.